These 15 T cell receptor beta chains originate from one sample sequenced in a study of post-analysis software for immune sequencing data. Overall study findings and caveats: TRBV5-6, TRBV5-1 and TRBV20-1 belonged to a set of roughly 5 TRBV segments that were more frequent in patients than controls.

Antigens of these TCRs are unknown. Unique molecular identifiers featured in each of the TCR beta cDNA libraries. A single record per CDR3 protein comes from TCRdb applying MiXCR to the PCR reads. The sample has roughly 540,000 distinct CDR3 sequences, around 36% seen once. The specimen was blood. These receptors were taken from a girl under 18 with multiple sclerosis.

The sample holds a few counts of this clonotype. This chain connects TRBV5-1 to TRBJ2-1, with D possibly being TRBD2 (5 bases). Germline V gene data show CDR1 as SGHRS and CDR2 as YFSETQ. This CDR3 has 15 amino acids. Trimming took off 0 bases at V and 4 bases at J, with 11 bases between the two ends. This chain's CDR3 is CASSLDPGNYNEQFF. The CDR3 nucleotides are TGCGCCAGCAGCTTGGATCCGGGAAATTACAATGAGCAGTTCTTC.

J is TRBJ2-1 and V is TRBV7-9; TRBD2 agrees at 9 bases. V dropped 5 bases and J dropped 6; count of bases not matched to a gene: 11. The CDR3 length is 16 residues. Germline lookup yields CDR1 SEHNR and CDR2 FQNEAQ (reference sequence). The CDR3 region has the DNA TGTGCCAGCAGCGCATTCGGGCGGGGGGGCCTCAATGAGCAGTTCTTC. Encoded protein: CASSAFGRGGLNEQFF.

V and J are TRBV20-1 and TRBJ2-1; 11 bases line up with TRBD2. J gave up 8 bases and V 4 bases, and 16 bases lay outside the gene matches. The CDR3 runs to 17 residues. Germline V gene data show CDR1 as DFQATT and CDR2 as SNEGSKA (reference sequence). The CDR3 sequence: CSANLPKGGTSGYEQFF. CDR3 bases: TGCAGTGCTAATTTGCCGAAGGGGGGGACTAGCGGCTATGAGCAGTTCTTC.

This clonotype was picked up a small number of times. The chain couples TRBV7-8 to TRBJ2-3; TRBD2 might be the D (5 bases). V lost 1 base to trimming and J lost 0 bases, with 14 bases between them. CDR1 and CDR2 (germline): SGHVS, FQNEAQ. The CDR3 loop spans 17 amino acids. Here the CDR3 reads CASSLELAAISTDTQYF. In nucleotides, the CDR3 is TGTGCCAGCAGCTTAGAGCTAGCTGCGATTAGCACAGATACGCAGTATTTT.

This clonotype was seen only a few times. An end of the junction differs from the germline gene, which may be a read error. The V and J genes are TRBV6-5 and TRBJ2-3, with 8 bases lining up with TRBD2. The length of the CDR3 is 16 residues. Germline-derived CDR1 and CDR2 are MNHEY and SVGAGI. The CDR3 coding sequence is TGTGCCAGCAGAGAGCGGGGGAGGTCTAGCACAGATGCGCAGTATTTT. It translates to CASRERGRSSTDAQYF.

The chain links TRBV7-8 to TRBJ1-5, with D uncertain. Between the trimmed V and J ends, which lost 2 bases and 1 base, there was a span of 9 bases. The CDR3 contains 15 residues. CDR1 is SGHVS and CDR2 is FQNEAQ in the germline V gene. Here the CDR3 reads CASSLMEGSNQPQHF. CDR3 DNA sequence: TGTGCCAGCAGCTTAATGGAAGGGAGCAATCAGCCCCAGCATTTT.

This clonotype was seen a few times. The rearrangement uses TRBV20-1 and TRBJ2-3; TRBD1 or TRBD2 may be the D gene (6 bases each). The CDR3 has 14 residues. V gave up 3 bases and J gave up 2 bases, with 12 bases separating them. CDR1 is DFQATT and CDR2 is SNEGSKA in the germline V gene (reference sequence). The CDR3, as DNA: TGCAGTGCTAGCGACGGGGGCCTCACAGATACGCAGTATTTT. Encoded protein: CSASDGGLTDTQYF.

This clonotype has just one count. The chain carries TRBV6-1 and TRBJ2-1; the D gene is possibly TRBD2 (5 bases). Germline V gives CDR1 MNHNS, CDR2 SASEGT. There are 13 residues in the CDR3. V lost 4 bases to trimming and J lost 10 bases, with 14 bases between them. The chain's CDR3 is CASSVAPAREQFF. The CDR3 DNA follows: TGTGCCAGCAGTGTAGCGCCTGCCAGGGAGCAGTTCTTC.

This clonotype was recorded a few times. This chain connects TRBV5-1 to TRBJ2-5, with D hard to call. CDR1 and CDR2 (germline): SGHRS, YFSETQ. There are 12 residues in the CDR3. The V gene lost 4 bases and the J gene lost 2 bases, with 6 bases spanning the gap. The CDR3 loop is CASSNRQETQYF. As DNA, the CDR3 is TGCGCCAGCAGCAACCGACAAGAGACCCAGTACTTC. The complete variable domain, with remaining parts taken from reference TRBV5-1 and TRBJ2-5, reads KAGVTQTPRYLIKTRGQQVTLSCSPISGHRSVSWYQQTPGQGLQFLFEYFSETQRNKGNFPGRFSGRQFSNSRSEMNVSTLELGDSALYLCASSNRQETQYFGPGTRLLVL.

In its sample, this clonotype was seen a few times. This chain uses TRBV29-1 with TRBJ2-3; D is uncertain. The V gene lost 7 bases and the J gene lost 2 bases, with 4 bases spanning the gap. This CDR3 spans 10 amino acids. Germline CDR1 SQVTM, CDR2 ANQGSEA. CDR3 bases: TGCAGCGGCTACACAGATACGCAGTATTTT. Its translation: CSGYTDTQYF.

This clonotype showed up just a few times. The chain uses TRBV7-9 and TRBJ2-5; 8 nucleotides line up with TRBD2. The CDR3 is 16 residues long. The V gene's germline CDR1 is SEHNR and CDR2 FQNEAQ (reference sequence). V was clipped by 5 bases and J by 2 bases; unmatched bases: 10. CDR3 sequence (DNA): TGTGCCAGCAGCCGACGAGCGGGGGCCTTACAAGAGACCCAGTACTTC. Translating gives CASSRRAGALQETQYF.

This clonotype was recorded a few times. The CDR3 protein is CSGSPGLDEQFF. The DNA for the CDR3 is TGCAGTGGAAGTCCGGGATTAGATGAGCAGTTCTTC. The rearrangement links TRBV20-1 to TRBJ2-1; tentative D call: TRBD2 (5 bases). V lost 7 bases and J lost 8, with 15 bases in between. The germline V gene encodes CDR1 DFQATT and CDR2 SNEGSKA (reference sequence). The CDR3 length is 12 residues.

This clonotype has only a few counts. The chain couples TRBV29-1 to TRBJ2-6, with 7 bases matching TRBD1. The CDR3 is 15 amino acids. Looked up from germline, CDR1 is SQVTM and CDR2 is ANQGSEA. J gave up 1 base and V 4 bases, and 4 bases lay outside the gene matches. CDR3 region: CSVGQGMSGANVLTF. In DNA form, the CDR3 reads TGCAGCGTTGGACAGGGTATGTCTGGGGCCAACGTCCTGACTTTC.

A remark on this clonotype: One junction end disagrees with the germline gene, perhaps due to a read error. The chain combines TRBV4-1 with TRBJ1-2, with D perhaps matching TRBD1 (6 bases). This CDR3 region has 18 residues. CDR1 is MGHRA and CDR2 is YSYEKL in the germline V gene. As DNA, the CDR3 is TGCGCCGGCAGCCAAGATACAGGGCCAGCGCTAGGGGCCTATGGCTACACCTTC. Its translation: CAGSQDTGPALGAYGYTF.

This clonotype has just a few counts. This sequence joins TRBV7-9 and TRBJ2-5, with D hard to call. The V end lost 2 bases, the J end lost 11 bases, and 9 bases lay between the germline ends. The CDR3 contains 11 residues. CDR1 SEHNR and CDR2 FQNEAQ come from the germline V gene (reference sequence). Here the CDR3 reads CASSLMDPQYF. DNA for the CDR3: TGTGCCAGCAGCTTAATGGACCCGCAGTACTTC.